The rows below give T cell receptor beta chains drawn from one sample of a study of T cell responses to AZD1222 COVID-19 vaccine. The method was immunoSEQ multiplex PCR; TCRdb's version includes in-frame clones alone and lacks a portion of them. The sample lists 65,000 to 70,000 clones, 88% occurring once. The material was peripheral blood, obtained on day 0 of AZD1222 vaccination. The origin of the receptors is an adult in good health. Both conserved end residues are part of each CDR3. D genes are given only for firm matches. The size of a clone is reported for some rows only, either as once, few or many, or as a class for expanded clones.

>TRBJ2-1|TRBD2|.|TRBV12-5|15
TGTGCTAGTGCCATGGGGTCTAGCGGGAGGAATGAGCAGTTCTTC
CASAMGSSGRNEQFF
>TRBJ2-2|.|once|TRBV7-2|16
TGTGCCAGCAGCTTATTGGGGCCCGCGAACACCGGGGAGCTGTTTTTT
CASSLLGPANTGELFF
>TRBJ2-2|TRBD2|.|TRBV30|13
TGTGCCTCGAGGGAGGGCAACACCGGGGAGCTGTTTTTT
CASREGNTGELFF
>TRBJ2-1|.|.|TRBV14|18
TGTGCCAGCAGCCAAGAGGAGCGTTATACTTGGGGGACCGATGAGCAGTTCTTC
CASSQEERYTWGTDEQFF
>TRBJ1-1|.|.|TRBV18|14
TGTGCCAGCTCACCACGGCAGGGAAACACTGAAGCTTTCTTT
CASSPRQGNTEAFF
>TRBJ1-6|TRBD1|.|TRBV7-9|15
TGTGCCAGCAGTTCTGCGGGACAGGGAGATTCACCCCTCCACTTT
CASSSAGQGDSPLHF
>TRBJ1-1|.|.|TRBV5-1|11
TGCGCCAGCAGCTTCACAGGCGGTGCTTTCTTT
CASSFTGGAFF
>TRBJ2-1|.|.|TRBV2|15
TGTGCCTCTTCGGCGGAGGGAGTCTCCACCAATGAGCAGTTCTTC
CASSAEGVSTNEQFF
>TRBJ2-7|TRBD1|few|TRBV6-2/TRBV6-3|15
TGTGCCAGCAGCCCGGGACAGGTGATTACTGGGGAGCAGTACTTC
CASSPGQVITGEQYF
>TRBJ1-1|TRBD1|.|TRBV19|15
TGTGCCAGTAGTATTTACAGGGGGCTAAGGCCTGAAGCTTTCTTT
CASSIYRGLRPEAFF
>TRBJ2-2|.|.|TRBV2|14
TGTGCCACCACAGGGATTACGAACACCGGGGAGCTGTTTTTT
CATTGITNTGELFF
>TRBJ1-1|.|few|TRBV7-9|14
TGTGCCAGCAGCGGCACCACACCAAACACTGAAGCTTTCTTT
CASSGTTPNTEAFF
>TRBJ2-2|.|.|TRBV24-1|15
TGTGCCACCAGTGATCCTAGACGGAGCACCGGGGAGCTGTTTTTT
CATSDPRRSTGELFF
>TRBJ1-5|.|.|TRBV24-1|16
TGTGCCACCAGTGATTCTCTCAGGGGTGGCAATCAGCCCCAGCATTTT
CATSDSLRGGNQPQHF
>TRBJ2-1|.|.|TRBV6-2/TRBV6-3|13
TGTGCCAGCAGCCACCTAACCTACAATGAGCAGTTCTTC
CASSHLTYNEQFF
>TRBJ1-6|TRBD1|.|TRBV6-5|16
TGTGCCAGCAGTTCCCCCACAGGGGTTCTTAATTCACCCCTCCACTTT
CASSSPTGVLNSPLHF
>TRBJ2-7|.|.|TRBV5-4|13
TGTGCCAGCAGAGAGAGGGAGTCCTACGAGCAGTACTTC
CASRERESYEQYF
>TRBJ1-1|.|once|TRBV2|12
TGTGCCAGCAGTGAAGGGAATACTGAAGCTTTCTTT
CASSEGNTEAFF
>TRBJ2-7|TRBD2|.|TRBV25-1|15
TGTGCCAGCAGTGTTCCGGGACTAGATCAAGGCGAGCAGTACTTC
CASSVPGLDQGEQYF
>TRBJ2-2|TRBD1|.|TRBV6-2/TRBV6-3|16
TGTGCCAGCAGTCCCTCCGGGACAGGGAACACCGGGGAGCTGTTTTTT
CASSPSGTGNTGELFF
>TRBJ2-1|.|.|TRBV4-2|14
TGTGCCAGCAGCCAAGGGCTTACGGTCGATGAGCAGTTCTTC
CASSQGLTVDEQFF
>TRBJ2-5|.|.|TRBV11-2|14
TGTGCCAGCAGCTCGGGACTTTTCACGGAGACCCAGTACTTC
CASSSGLFTETQYF
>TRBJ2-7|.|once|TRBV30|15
TGTGCCTGGAGCGCTGGACTTTCAAGCTCCTACGAGCAGTACTTC
CAWSAGLSSSYEQYF
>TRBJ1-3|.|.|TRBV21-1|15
TGTGCCAGCAGCAAAGTGGGGTACTCTGGAAACACCATATATTTT
CASSKVGYSGNTIYF